Described below is a single TCR beta chain sequence and its context. The CDR3 runs to 14 residues. Germline V gives CDR1 SGHNT, CDR2 YYREEE (reference sequence). These data come from a study of monozygotic twins with inflammatory bowel disease. For each CDR3 protein, TCRdb gives one entry from its re-call of the 5' RACE reads, without DNA. This sample's table has fewer than 550,000 distinct CDR3 sequences. The clonotype comes from a human donor with ulcerative colitis or Crohn's disease, or a healthy co-twin of an affected twin (not recorded which). This chain joins TRBV5-4 and TRBJ2-1; TCRdb lists TRBD1, though no DNA is available to test this call. Sequencing used blood. The CDR3 protein is CASSSAGLSDEQFF.